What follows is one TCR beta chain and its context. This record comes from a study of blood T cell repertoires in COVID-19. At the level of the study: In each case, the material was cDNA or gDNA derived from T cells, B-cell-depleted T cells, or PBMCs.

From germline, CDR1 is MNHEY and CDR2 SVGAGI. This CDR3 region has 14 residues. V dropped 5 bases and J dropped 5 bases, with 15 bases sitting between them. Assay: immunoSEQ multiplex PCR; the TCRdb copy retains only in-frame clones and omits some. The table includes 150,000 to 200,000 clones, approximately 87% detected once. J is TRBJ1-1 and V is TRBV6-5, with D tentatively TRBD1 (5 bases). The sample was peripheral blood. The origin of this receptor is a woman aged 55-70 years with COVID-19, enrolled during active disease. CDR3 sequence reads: CASSLRGFGTEAFF. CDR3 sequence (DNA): TGTGCCAGCAGTCTCCGGGGGTTTGGGACTGAAGCTTTCTTT.